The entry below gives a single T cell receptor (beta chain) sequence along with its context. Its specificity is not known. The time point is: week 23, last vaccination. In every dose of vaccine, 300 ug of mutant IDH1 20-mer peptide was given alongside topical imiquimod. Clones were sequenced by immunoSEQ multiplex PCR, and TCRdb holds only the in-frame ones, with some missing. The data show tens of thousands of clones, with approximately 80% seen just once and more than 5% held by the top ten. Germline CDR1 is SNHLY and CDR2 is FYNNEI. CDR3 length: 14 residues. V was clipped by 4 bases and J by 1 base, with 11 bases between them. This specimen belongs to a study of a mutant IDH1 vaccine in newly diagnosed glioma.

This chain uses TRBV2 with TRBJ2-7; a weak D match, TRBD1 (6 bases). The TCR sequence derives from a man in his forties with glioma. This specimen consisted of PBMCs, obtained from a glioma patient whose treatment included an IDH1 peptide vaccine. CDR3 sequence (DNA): TGTGCCAGCAGTGGAGTCAGGGGATCCTACGAGCAGTACTTC. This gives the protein CASSGVRGSYEQYF.